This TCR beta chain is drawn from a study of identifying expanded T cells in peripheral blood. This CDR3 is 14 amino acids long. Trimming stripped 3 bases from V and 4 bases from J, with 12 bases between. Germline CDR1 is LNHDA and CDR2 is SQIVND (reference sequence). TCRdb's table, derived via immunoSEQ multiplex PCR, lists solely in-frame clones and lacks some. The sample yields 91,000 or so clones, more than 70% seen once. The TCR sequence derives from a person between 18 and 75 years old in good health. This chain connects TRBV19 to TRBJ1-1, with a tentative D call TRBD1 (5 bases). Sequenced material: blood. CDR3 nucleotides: TGTGCCAGTAGTATCCAAGGGGTGGGCACTGAAGCTTTCTTT. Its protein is CASSIQGVGTEAFF.